Described below is a single T cell receptor (beta chain) sequence and its context. One entry per CDR3 protein, called by TCRdb with MiXCR from the 5' RACE reads. The sample has 110,000 or so distinct CDR3 sequences, 15% to 20% seen once; the top ten hold around 5.1%. Germline V lookup: CDR1 GTSNPN, CDR2 SVGIG (reference sequence). This CDR3 comprises 17 residues. With 0 bases clipped from V and 8 bases from J, the junction kept 14 bases outside the gene matches. The sample is drawn from a study of T-cell memory formation after mild COVID-19. This TCR came from a man aged 18 to 30 who had mild COVID-19 (a few samples of this study predate the infection). Cell type and time point are not known. The sample taken for sequencing was PBMCs or a T cell subset sorted from them (not recorded which). This chain connects TRBV30 to TRBJ2-1, with 9 nucleotides matching TRBD2. CDR3 bases: TGTGCCTGGAGTGTACCCCGAGCGGGGGGCTCCGCGGATGAGCAGTTCTTC. Residues: CAWSVPRAGGSADEQFF.